Reported below is one T cell receptor beta chain. Germline CDR1 SGHTA, CDR2 FQGNSA. The CDR3 has 14 amino acids. Trimming stripped 5 bases from V and 5 bases from J, with 15 bases between. The method was immunoSEQ multiplex PCR; TCRdb's version includes in-frame clones alone and lacks a portion of them. The table includes 65,000 to 85,000 clones, more than 70% detected once. Chemo-refractory metastatic non-small-cell lung cancer patients were treated with focal radiation plus CTLA-4 blockade with ipilimumab. The entry originates in a study of radiotherapy plus CTLA-4 blockade in lung cancer. This specimen was peripheral blood, taken from a patient treated with radiotherapy plus ipilimumab. The TCR sequence derives from a human donor with non-small cell lung cancer whose response to radiotherapy plus ipilimumab could not be evaluated. Some clones in this sample may be carry-over from other donors' samples. The chain joins TRBV7-2 to TRBJ2-5, with TRBD1 as a possible D gene (7 bases). CDR3 residues: CASSPMGGQETQYF. The CDR3 nucleotides read TGTGCCAGCAGCCCCATGGGGGGACAGGAGACCCAGTACTTC.